Sequencing of this T cell receptor beta chain was carried out in a study of follicular helper T cells after annual influenza vaccination. Points from the study as a whole: Most later recoveries of Day 7 ICOS+CD38+ clones were ICOS-CD38- cTfh. Recurrent ICOS+CD38+ cTfh clonotypes included tetramer and AIM influenza-specific ones.

This table comes from immunoSEQ multiplex PCR, and its TCRdb copy is limited to in-frame clones, with some not included. Altogether about 250 clones are present, more than 85% being singletons, with the ten largest covering 5% to 6%. As to this clone: Antigen specificity is unknown.

Time point defined: 2015-2016 season, pre-vaccination. The TCR originated in an adult who received the influenza vaccine. Sequencing was performed on CXCR5+ CD38+ circulating T follicular helper cells from blood, taken on the day of influenza vaccination. Subset in this sample: circulating Tfh, non-naive CD4+CXCR5+PD-1+ (ICOS+CD38+ or ICOS-CD38-).

The CDR3 DNA is TGCGCCACCAGACAGGGGACCGGGGAGCTGTTTTTT. Its translation: CATRQGTGELFF. The J gene is TRBJ2-2, the V gene TRBV5-1; 8 nucleotides agree with TRBD1. After removal of 9 bases from V and 5 bases from J, the junction contained 3 bases not matched to a gene. In germline, CDR1 is SGHRS, CDR2 YFSETQ. There are 12 residues in the CDR3.